Reported below is one T cell receptor beta chain. Its antigen is as yet unknown. The record originates from a study of cytomegalovirus exposure and HLA in healthy donors. Overall study results and limits: The listing of 150 to 200 TCR beta chains classed them as cytomegalovirus-associated. In vitro assays verified that a few CMV-associated chains recognized CMV antigens specifically. The classifier reportedly diagnosed cytomegalovirus status with high specificity and sensitivity.

Repertoires were generated with immunoSEQ multiplex PCR, while TCRdb's copy carries only in-frame clones and drops some. The table shows approximately 280,000 clones, with 80% to 90% occurring only once. Germline V gene sequence: CDR1 LNHDA, CDR2 SQIVND (reference sequence). CDR3 length equals 17 residues. Losses at the gene ends were 5 bases for V and 2 bases for J; bases not matched to a gene: 6. This chain joins TRBV19 and TRBJ2-6, with 10 bases fitting TRBD1. The receptor was isolated from a woman under 30 in good health and CMV-seronegative. The sample consisted of PBMCs. This CDR3 is CASSSRDRGAGANVLTF. As DNA, the CDR3 is TGTGCCAGTAGTTCCCGGGACAGGGGTGCTGGGGCCAACGTCCTGACTTTC.